The sequence of this T cell receptor beta chain was determined in a study of identical twins. V lost 5 bases and J lost 7; bases outside the gene matches: 2. Germline CDR1 is LNHNV and CDR2 is YYDKDF (reference sequence). CDR3 length equals 14 residues. TCRdb analysed the 5' RACE reads with MiXCR anew, one entry per CDR3 protein. The sample comprises approximately 210,000 distinct CDR3 sequences, over 5.5% of which are singletons, and roughly 14% rests with the top ten. This same sample was also taken into another study, of T cells expressing NK-cell markers.

The receptor was isolated from a woman aged 18-29 years in good health. V usage is TRBV15 and J usage is TRBJ1-6, with 10 bases lining up with TRBD1. Material: CD8+ T cells sorted from blood. Here the CDR3 DNA reads TGTGCCACCAGCGGACAGGGGGTAAATTCACCCCTCCACTTT. Translated, it gives CATSGQGVNSPLHF.